This entry lists 15 T cell receptor beta chains sequenced from one sample in a study of T cells in Graves' hyperthyroidism and ophthalmopathy (dated by TCRdb to between 2018 and 2021). Library generation was performed with multiplex PCR. Sequencing instrument: Illumina HiSeq 2000. The TCR beta CDR3 regions were amplified from RNA transcripts. A first-round RT-PCR of the TCR CDR3 used the HTBI primer set with the Qiagen OneStep RT-PCR kit. TCRdb cleaned the public reads at Q25 with fastp, built clones with MiXCR and kept in-frame beta chains. Here each entry gathers all rows of one CDR3 protein and keeps the most common genes and DNA. The sample yields about 300,000 distinct CDR3 sequences; approximately 19% were counted once. The ten largest clones add up to about 40% of the sample. The sample taken for sequencing was blood. These receptors all come from a man aged 45-65 years with Graves' ophthalmopathy.

The chain joins TRBV4-1 to TRBJ1-1; D gene uncertain. This CDR3 has 13 residues. Germline CDR1 reads MGHRA; CDR2 reads YSYEKL. The V gene lost 1 base and the J gene lost 8 bases, with 11 bases spanning the gap. The CDR3 DNA follows: TGCGCCAGCAGCCAAGGCGCGCAGACGGAAGCTTTCTTT. Its protein is CASSQGAQTEAFF.

This rearrangement joins TRBV9 to TRBJ2-7; TRBD1 is a possible D gene (6 bases). Germline CDR1 SGDLS, CDR2 YYNGEE. This CDR3 has 13 amino acids. Deletions cut 4 bases from V and 3 bases from J, with 11 bases between. CDR3 in DNA: TGTGCCAGCAGCCGACAGGACGGCTACGAGCAGTACTTC. Its protein product is CASSRQDGYEQYF.

A remark on this clonotype: A much larger clone lies one base from this, so it may be a read error. The chain joins TRBV11-3 to TRBJ2-7; no clear D gene. V shed 1 base and J shed 5 bases, with 3 bases lying between them. This CDR3 is built from 11 residues. The germline gives CDR1 SGHNT, CDR2 YENEEA. The CDR3 loop is CASSLGDEQYF. In nucleotides, the CDR3 is TGTGCCAGCAGCTTAGGGGACGAGCAGTACTTC.

The CDR3 nucleotides read TGTGCCAGCAGCCAAGTTGAGGCTAGCGGGAAACGGAATGAGCAGTTCTTC. It is translated as CASSQVEASGKRNEQFF. The chain carries TRBV4-2 and TRBJ2-1; 9 bases are shared with TRBD2. V dropped 1 base and J dropped 7; count of bases not matched to a gene: 11. The CDR3 length is 17 residues. In germline, CDR1 is LGHNA, CDR2 YNFKEQ.

This clonotype was counted a few times. This chain links TRBV24-1 with TRBJ2-1, with TRBD1 matching over 10 bases. V was pared by 3 bases and J by 7 bases, with 11 bases of the junction left unmatched. CDR3 length equals 17 residues. Per germline, CDR1 KGHDR and CDR2 SFDVKD. The CDR3 DNA follows: TGTGCCACCAGTGATCCCCGACAGGGGGCGCCCCAGAATGAGCAGTTCTTC. As protein: CATSDPRQGAPQNEQFF.

This clonotype was counted at least ten times. This chain uses TRBV3-1 with TRBJ2-3, with D possibly being TRBD1 (6 bases). The V gene lost 1 base and the J gene lost 6 bases, with 14 bases spanning the gap. The CDR3 contains 15 residues. Per germline, CDR1 LGHDT and CDR2 YNNKEL (reference sequence). The chain's CDR3 is CASSQAGHVSDTQYF. The CDR3 DNA is TGTGCCAGCAGCCAAGCGGGACATGTCAGCGATACGCAGTATTTT.

This clonotype was detected only a few times. The CDR3 is CSARVSTRGAGGYTF. The DNA for the CDR3 is TGCAGTGCTAGAGTTTCAACTCGGGGGGCTGGTGGCTACACCTTC. This chain links TRBV20-1 with TRBJ1-2, with a possible D match to TRBD1 (6 bases). The CDR3 extends over 15 amino acids. Germline V gene lookup returns CDR1 DFQATT and CDR2 SNEGSKA (reference sequence). Trimming shortened V by 1 base and J by 7 bases, and 19 bases separated the two germline ends.

This clonotype occurred once. The chain combines TRBV19 with TRBJ1-2; possible D gene TRBD1, 6 bases. CDR1 is LNHDA, CDR2 SQIVND, per germline (reference sequence). The CDR3 is 14 residues long. The V end was cut by 4 bases, the J end by 3 bases, with 12 bases between. Written as DNA, the CDR3 is TGTGCCAGTAGTAATATGGACAGATACTATGGCTACACCTTC. Translating gives CASSNMDRYYGYTF.

The rearrangement uses TRBV29-1 and TRBJ2-7, with D unresolved. Germline lookup yields CDR1 SQVTM and CDR2 ANQGSEA. The CDR3 runs 11 residues. Trimming stripped 7 bases from V and 3 bases from J, with 10 bases between. Written as DNA, the CDR3 is TGCAGCGGGCTTTTCGGCTACGAGCAGTACTTC. This gives the protein CSGLFGYEQYF.

The V and J genes are TRBV6-2 or TRBV6-3 and TRBJ2-5; no reliable D call. The CDR3 runs 14 residues. The germline CDR1 and CDR2 sequences are MNHEY and SVGEGT. Trimming pared 6 bases from V and 2 bases from J, leaving 13 bases between. CDR3 sequence: CASSPRGIQETQYF. The CDR3 region has the DNA TGTGCCAGCAGCCCCCGTGGCATTCAAGAGACCCAGTACTTC.

The chain recombines TRBV7-2 with TRBJ2-5; TRBD1 aligns across 9 bases. The CDR3 covers 15 residues. V lost 3 bases, J lost 5 bases, and 7 bases stayed unmatched. The V gene's germline CDR1 is SGHTA and CDR2 FQGNSA. The CDR3 sequence: CASSFRTGEWETQYF. In DNA, the CDR3 is TGTGCCAGCAGCTTCAGGACAGGGGAGTGGGAGACCCAGTACTTC.

The chain is built from TRBV24-1 and TRBJ2-7; tentatively, D is TRBD1 or TRBD2 (5 bases each). Trimming left V 3 bases short and J 1 base short, with 12 bases between. Germline V CDR1 and CDR2: KGHDR, SFDVKD. This CDR3 has 15 residues. The CDR3 DNA follows: TGTGCCACCAGTGATCCAACGGGACCATCCTACGAGCAGTACTTC. Translation: CATSDPTGPSYEQYF.

The rearrangement links TRBV28 to TRBJ1-2; 8 positions match TRBD1. CDR3 size: 15 residues. V lost 6 bases to trimming and J lost 5 bases; unmatched junction nucleotides: 11. Germline CDR1 is MDHEN and CDR2 is SYDVKM. CDR3 sequence: CASSLAQGARYGYTF. CDR3 DNA: TGTGCCAGCAGCCTCGCCCAGGGGGCCCGGTATGGCTACACCTTC.

This chain links TRBV6-1 with TRBJ1-3; TRBD1 agrees at 7 bases. CDR1 and CDR2 (germline): MNHNS, SASEGT. The CDR3 is made up of 15 amino acids. Unmatched junction bases numbered 5, after V lost 5 bases and J lost 1 base. The DNA for the CDR3 is TGTGCCAGCAGTACCCACAGGGGTTCTGGAAACACCATATATTTT. Amino acids: CASSTHRGSGNTIYF.

This clonotype was observed at least ten times. The rearrangement uses TRBV13 and TRBJ2-5; TRBD2 agrees at 7 bases. CDR1 PRHDT and CDR2 FYEKMQ come from the germline V gene (reference sequence). The V gene end was trimmed by 4 bases and the J gene end by 1 base; junction bases not matched to a gene: 6. This CDR3 has 15 residues. The CDR3 region is CASSSSPSGQETQYF. CDR3 DNA sequence: TGTGCCAGCAGCTCAAGCCCTAGCGGCCAAGAGACCCAGTACTTC.